Listed here is a single TCR beta chain. The data were taken from a study of blood T cells in healthy people across ages. With a J-beta primer mix and a sample-barcoded 5' primer, a second PCR ran 7 to 11 cycles. A template-switch adaptor with 12 random nucleotides tagged each cDNA molecule. TCRdb passed the 5' RACE reads through MiXCR, listing each CDR3 protein once. This sample has some 1.1 million distinct CDR3 sequences; 35% to 45% occur once, and the top ten carry about 12%. Trimming pared 4 bases from V and 6 bases from J, leaving 15 bases between. CDR1 and CDR2 from the germline V gene are SQVTM and ANQGSEA. The CDR3 is made up of 13 amino acids.

Sample: blood. The chain recombines TRBV29-1 with TRBJ1-2; D is undetermined. The TCR was taken from a man aged 18 to 30 in good health. The CDR3 DNA follows: TGCAGCGTTGTTATTTCCAGCCACCATGGCTACACCTTC. Protein: CSVVISSHHGYTF.